What follows describes a single T cell receptor (beta chain). The sample comes from a study of Graves' ophthalmopathy and Graves' hyperthyroidism. The CDR3 is made up of 15 amino acids. CDR1 is SEHNR, CDR2 FQNEAQ, per germline (reference sequence). With 4 bases removed from V and 6 bases from J, the gap between germline ends came to 19 bases. The authors amplified TCR beta CDR3 regions from RNA transcripts. RT-PCR in the first round used HTBI primers; a second-round multiplex PCR followed. One entry per CDR3 protein, called by TCRdb with MiXCR from the multiplex PCR reads. The table shows around 670,000 distinct CDR3 sequences, with approximately 40% occurring only once.

The TCR comes from an adult man with Graves' ophthalmopathy. Sequenced sample: peripheral blood. The V gene is TRBV7-9, the J gene TRBJ2-7; TRBD2 might be the D (6 bases). CDR3 bases: TGTGCCAGCAGCTCGCGGTTTGGGGACGGGAGCGAGCAGTACTTC. It yields the protein CASSSRFGDGSEQYF.